One sample yielded the 17 T cell receptor beta chains listed below, sequenced in a study of shared T cell receptors in the human thymus. Measured with immunoSEQ multiplex PCR; TCRdb has only the in-frame clones, and not every one. The repertoire holds 700,000 or so clones, with approximately 85% as singletons. These same records also appear under a second study, on human thymus T cells.

Source material: thymocytes. The receptors originated from a girl younger than two with a congenital heart defect.

CDR3 coding DNA: TGTGCCAGCAGCTTGGATAAAGCCATCACAGATACGCAGTATTTT. Protein sequence: CASSLDKAITDTQYF. The gene calls are TRBV5-4 and TRBJ2-3; D gene unclear. The CDR3 runs 15 residues. CDR1 and CDR2 (germline): SGHNT, YYREEE (reference sequence). Between the trimmed V and J ends, which lost 0 bases and 2 bases, there was a span of 10 bases.

V is TRBV7-9 and J is TRBJ1-4; D is perhaps TRBD1 (5 bases). Trimming stripped 5 bases from V and 0 bases from J, with 13 bases between. The CDR3 totals 16 residues. Per germline, CDR1 SEHNR and CDR2 FQNEAQ (reference sequence). The chain's CDR3 is CASSKGHAATNEKLFF. Here the CDR3 DNA reads TGTGCCAGCAGCAAAGGACACGCGGCAACTAATGAAAAACTGTTTTTT.

This clone was counted a single time. The chain employs TRBV4-1 and TRBJ1-1; no clear D. The germline V gene has CDR1 MGHRA and CDR2 YSYEKL. V lost 4 bases and J 0 bases, leaving 12 bases between the germline ends. The CDR3 sequence is 15 residues long. The CDR3 sequence is CASSRSPGVNTEAFF. The CDR3 nucleotides are TGCGCCAGCAGCCGCTCCCCCGGTGTGAACACTGAAGCTTTCTTT.

The chain uses TRBV6-6 and TRBJ1-1, with 7 bases matching TRBD1. Germline loops: CDR1 MNHNY, CDR2 SVGAGI (reference sequence). This CDR3 has 16 residues. The junction had 8 bases not matched to a gene; V was cut back by 2 bases and J by 2 bases. CDR3 sequence (DNA): TGTGCCAGCAGTTACGAGGAACAGGGGCTAAACACTGAAGCTTTCTTT. Protein sequence: CASSYEEQGLNTEAFF.

V gene TRBV19 combines with J gene TRBJ2-7; the match to TRBD2 covers 9 bases. The length of the CDR3 is 15 residues. In germline, CDR1 is LNHDA, CDR2 SQIVND (reference sequence). V lost 4 bases and J lost 2; bases outside the gene matches: 6. The CDR3 sequence is CASSTRLAAAYEQYF. The DNA for the CDR3 is TGTGCCAGTAGTACCCGACTAGCGGCGGCCTACGAGCAGTACTTC.

J is TRBJ2-1 and V is TRBV28, with D maybe TRBD2 (6 bases). V was pared by 3 bases and J by 3 bases, with 15 bases between. CDR1 MDHEN and CDR2 SYDVKM come from the germline V gene. The CDR3 has 16 amino acids. The CDR3 loop reads CASSFPRQGGYNEQFF. The CDR3 DNA follows: TGTGCCAGCAGTTTCCCCAGGCAGGGAGGCTACAATGAGCAGTTCTTC.

The chain joins TRBV25-1 to TRBJ2-7, with a possible D match to TRBD2 (6 bases). The CDR3 has 18 amino acids. The ends were cut back, 1 base at V and 2 bases at J, with 21 bases in the middle. Germline lookup yields CDR1 MGHDK and CDR2 SYGVNS. CDR3 nucleotides: TGTGCCAGCAGTGAATTTGGGGGGAGACAGCCGAAAACCTACGAGCAGTACTTC. This gives the protein CASSEFGGRQPKTYEQYF.

The rearrangement joins TRBV18 to TRBJ2-1; perhaps TRBD2 as D (6 bases). Germline V gene data show CDR1 as KGHSH and CDR2 as LQKENI. V was trimmed by 1 base and J by 4 bases, leaving 14 bases between them. CDR3 length: 16 residues. The CDR3 region is CASSPLSGRGYNEQFF. CDR3 bases: TGTGCCAGCTCACCACTTAGCGGCCGCGGGTACAATGAGCAGTTCTTC.

This clone occurred a few times. This chain connects TRBV6-1 to TRBJ1-6, with D perhaps matching TRBD1 (6 bases). Germline CDR1 is MNHNS and CDR2 is SASEGT. This CDR3 has 17 residues. With 0 bases removed from V and 9 bases from J, the gap between germline ends came to 18 bases. Here the CDR3 reads CASSEARLWGQSSPLHF. The CDR3 bases are TGTGCCAGCAGTGAAGCGCGGTTATGGGGGCAGAGTTCACCCCTCCACTTT.

V gene TRBV29-1 combines with J gene TRBJ1-2; 9 positions agree with TRBD1. The CDR3 consists of 13 residues. Trimming cost V 3 bases and J 6 bases; bases outside gene matches: 5. Germline V gives CDR1 SQVTM, CDR2 ANQGSEA. CDR3 bases: TGCAGCGTTGAGGCAAACAGGGGGCATGGCTACACCTTC. This sequence encodes CSVEANRGHGYTF.

V usage is TRBV27 and J usage is TRBJ2-1, with 9 bases fitting TRBD1. CDR3 size: 16 residues. From germline, CDR1 is MNHEY and CDR2 SMNVEV (reference sequence). Losses at the gene ends were 1 base for V and 5 bases for J; bases not matched to a gene: 6. CDR3 DNA sequence: TGTGCCAGCAGTTTATACGGGACAGGGTTCGACAATGAGCAGTTCTTC. Residues: CASSLYGTGFDNEQFF.

This rearrangement joins TRBV5-8 to TRBJ1-1, with D perhaps TRBD1 (6 bases). The germline CDR1 and CDR2 sequences are SGHTS and YDEGEE. Trimming removed 2 bases at V and 0 bases at J, with 11 bases between. This CDR3 region has 15 residues. CDR3 loop: CASSFGQTMNTEAFF. The CDR3 bases are TGTGCCAGCAGCTTTGGACAGACAATGAACACTGAAGCTTTCTTT.

V usage is TRBV7-9 and J usage is TRBJ1-2, with a weak D call TRBD1 (6 bases). Trimming took 4 bases from V and 3 from J, leaving 27 bases between them. This CDR3 spans 19 amino acids. Germline CDR1 is SEHNR and CDR2 is FQNEAQ (reference sequence). CDR3 bases: TGTGCCAGCAGCTCCCCGTGGGAGTCAAGGGGGACAATAGACTATGGCTACACCTTC. Amino acid sequence: CASSSPWESRGTIDYGYTF.

The chain uses TRBV5-4 and TRBJ1-1, with 10 bases matching TRBD1. The CDR3 totals 13 residues. J lost 11 bases, V lost 2 bases, and 6 bases had no gene match. Germline loops: CDR1 SGHNT, CDR2 YYREEE (reference sequence). CDR3 loop: CASSFRDRGPAFF. The CDR3 bases are TGTGCCAGCAGCTTTAGAGACAGGGGGCCTGCTTTCTTT.

This sequence joins TRBV10-3 and TRBJ1-1; 11 positions match TRBD1. The J segment lost 1 base and the V segment lost 10 bases, leaving 11 bases of the junction unmatched. The CDR3 runs to 16 residues. Germline V lookup: CDR1 ENHRY, CDR2 SYGVKD. CDR3 sequence reads: CATVRGDRGANTEAFF. Here the CDR3 DNA reads TGTGCCACCGTCAGGGGGGACAGGGGGGCGAACACTGAAGCTTTCTTT.

V and J are TRBV29-1 and TRBJ1-1; D is undetermined. V lost 6 bases, J lost 0 bases, and 29 bases lay in between. Germline values: CDR1 SQVTM, CDR2 ANQGSEA. CDR3 length equals 19 residues. This CDR3 is CSVINVGGITTDLNTEAFF. The CDR3 DNA reads TGCAGCGTAATAAACGTGGGCGGGATAACGACGGACTTGAACACTGAAGCTTTCTTT.

This sequence joins TRBV2 and TRBJ1-1, with D possibly being TRBD1 (5 bases). CDR3 length: 15 residues. The germline CDR1 and CDR2 sequences are SNHLY and FYNNEI. The germline V and J ends were trimmed by 5 bases and 3 bases, with 16 bases remaining between them. The CDR3 DNA sequence: TGTGCCAGCAGTCTCCCGAGACGGGGGGACACTGAAGCTTTCTTT. This sequence encodes CASSLPRRGDTEAFF.